One and the same sample provided the 28 T cell receptor beta chains below, sequenced in a study of T cells in Graves' hyperthyroidism and ophthalmopathy. RNA transcripts provided the source from which TCR beta CDR3 regions were amplified. HTBI primers were the set used in a first-round RT-PCR of the TCR CDR3. Using its own MiXCR run on the multiplex PCR reads, TCRdb lists one record per CDR3 protein. The sample lists some 270,000 distinct CDR3 sequences, approximately 15% occurring once. The source material was blood. These receptors all come from a woman aged 35 to 49 with Graves' hyperthyroidism.

This clonotype was observed at least ten times. CDR3 nucleotides: TGTGCCAGCAGCTTAACGGGAGCGGTCCCCGAGACCCAGTACTTC. This codes for CASSLTGAVPETQYF. The genes are TRBV7-9 and TRBJ2-5; D perhaps matches TRBD2 (6 bases). Trimming took 2 bases from V and 5 from J, leaving 15 bases between them. The CDR3 has 15 amino acids. CDR1 SEHNR and CDR2 FQNEAQ come from the germline V gene (reference sequence).

J is TRBJ2-7 and V is TRBV7-9; either TRBD1 or TRBD2 may supply D (6 bases each). Trimming took 5 bases from V and 7 from J, leaving 18 bases between them. The CDR3 sequence is 14 residues long. Germline-derived CDR1 and CDR2 are SEHNR and FQNEAQ (reference sequence). The CDR3 sequence is CASSVRDTPSEQYF. The CDR3 DNA reads TGTGCCAGCAGCGTGCGGGACACCCCCTCAGAGCAGTACTTC.

Ten or more counts support this clonotype. The genes are TRBV2 and TRBJ2-2, with 9 nucleotides matching TRBD2. V was clipped by 1 base and J by 7 bases; unmatched bases: 7. Germline V CDR1 and CDR2: SNHLY, FYNNEI. The CDR3 consists of 16 residues. This CDR3 is CASSEETSGNGGELFF. The DNA of the CDR3 is TGTGCCAGCAGTGAAGAGACTAGCGGAAATGGCGGGGAGCTGTTTTTT.

This clonotype was seen repeatedly, ten times or more. The chain joins TRBV28 to TRBJ2-5; D gene uncertain. CDR1 is MDHEN, CDR2 SYDVKM, per germline. The CDR3 totals 13 residues. The V and J ends lost 5 bases and 5 bases respectively, with 12 bases between them. Written as DNA, the CDR3 is TGTGCCAGCAGTGTACCCCGCTCCGAGACCCAGTACTTC. Translating it yields CASSVPRSETQYF.

This clonotype was recorded at least ten times. The J gene is TRBJ1-1, the V gene TRBV12-3 or TRBV12-4; D is uncertain. This CDR3 comprises 13 residues. The V end lost 7 bases, the J end lost 5 bases, and 14 bases lay between the germline ends. Here the CDR3 DNA reads TGTGCCAGCACTTTTAATTTGGGGACTGAAGCTTTCTTT. This gives the protein CASTFNLGTEAFF.

This clonotype has ten or more counts. The gene calls are TRBV28 and TRBJ1-1; no clear D. CDR1 MDHEN and CDR2 SYDVKM come from the germline V gene. The germline V and J ends were trimmed by 6 bases and 5 bases, with 13 bases remaining between them. This CDR3 comprises 13 residues. Written as DNA, the CDR3 is TGTGCCAGCAGCCCTGGAGCCGGGACTGAAGCTTTCTTT. Protein: CASSPGAGTEAFF.

The sample holds many counts of this clonotype. This chain links TRBV29-1 with TRBJ2-3, with D perhaps matching TRBD2 (6 bases). The germline V gene encodes CDR1 SQVTM and CDR2 ANQGSEA. Trimming pared 3 bases from V and 2 bases from J, leaving 12 bases between. The CDR3 runs 14 residues. The DNA for the CDR3 is TGCAGCGTTGATGATCGGGAGCACACAGATACGCAGTATTTT. Its translation: CSVDDREHTDTQYF.

This clonotype was counted many times. J is TRBJ2-2 and V is TRBV10-3; D is possibly TRBD1 (5 bases). There are 16 residues in the CDR3. The germline CDR1 and CDR2 sequences are ENHRY and SYGVKD. Trimming removed 0 bases at V and 0 bases at J, with 8 bases between. The CDR3 DNA follows: TGTGCCATCAGTGAGTCGAAGGGGACGAACACCGGGGAGCTGTTTTTT. It specifies CAISESKGTNTGELFF.

This clonotype was recorded at least ten times. The chain has TRBV20-1 and TRBJ1-6, with TRBD1 as a possible D gene (5 bases). The V gene's germline CDR1 is DFQATT and CDR2 SNEGSKA (reference sequence). The germline V and J ends were trimmed by 1 base and 10 bases, with 11 bases remaining between them. The CDR3 runs to 13 residues. The CDR3 spells CSARGRGDSPLHF. The CDR3 region has the DNA TGCAGTGCTAGAGGGAGGGGAGACTCACCCCTCCACTTT.

This clonotype was picked up many times. This chain links TRBV6-2 or TRBV6-3 with TRBJ1-2; D gene ambiguous. The CDR3 is 14 amino acids. V lost 7 bases, J lost 5 bases, and 17 bases lay in between. CDR1 is MNHEY and CDR2 is SVGEGT in the germline V gene. CDR3 nucleotide sequence: TGTGCCAGCAATCGGGGTGACGGATATTATGGCTACACCTTC. Translation: CASNRGDGYYGYTF.

This clonotype is medium-sized. The chain links TRBV28 to TRBJ1-1, with no clear D. V shed 2 bases and J shed 4 bases, with 5 bases lying between them. This CDR3 is 12 amino acids long. Germline CDR1 reads MDHEN; CDR2 reads SYDVKM. This CDR3 is CASSLRATEAFF. In nucleotides, the CDR3 is TGTGCCAGCAGTTTAAGGGCCACTGAAGCTTTCTTT.

In its sample, this clonotype was seen many times. The chain uses TRBV30 and TRBJ1-5; weak D call: TRBD1 (6 bases). This CDR3 has 15 residues. V lost 2 bases, J lost 2 bases, and 13 bases lay in between. From germline, CDR1 is GTSNPN and CDR2 SVGIG (reference sequence). In DNA form, the CDR3 reads TGTGCCTGGAGTTGGCAGGGGTTGGGCAATCAGCCCCAGCATTTT. Amino acid sequence: CAWSWQGLGNQPQHF.

This clonotype has a count of ten or more. The chain joins TRBV13 to TRBJ2-7; either TRBD1 or TRBD2 may fit D (7 bases each). Looked up from germline, CDR1 is PRHDT and CDR2 is FYEKMQ (reference sequence). V lost 5 bases, J lost 3 bases, and 17 bases lay in between. The length of the CDR3 is 15 residues. The CDR3 loop reads CASSRGGAGDYEQYF. The CDR3 DNA reads TGTGCCAGCAGCCGAGGGGGCGCGGGAGACTACGAGCAGTACTTC.

The chain combines TRBV3-1 with TRBJ2-7; perhaps D is TRBD1 or TRBD2 (5 bases each). Trimming took off 6 bases at V and 2 bases at J, with 8 bases between the two ends. CDR3 length: 12 amino acids. CDR1 and CDR2 (germline): LGHDT, YNNKEL (reference sequence). The CDR3 is CASRGTAYEQYF. The CDR3 nucleotides are TGTGCCAGCAGAGGGACCGCCTACGAGCAGTACTTC.

This clonotype has only a few counts. The CDR3 DNA is TGTGCCAGCAGTGTGTGTGAACTACGGGATAGCAATCAGCCCCAGCATTTT. The encoded protein is CASSVCELRDSNQPQHF. This chain uses TRBV6-4 with TRBJ1-5; D not resolved. The CDR3 is made up of 17 amino acids. V gave up 4 bases and J gave up 0 bases, with 16 bases separating them. Germline loops: CDR1 MRHNA, CDR2 SNTAGT.

This clonotype was recorded many times. CDR3 in amino acids: CSARKELAGSFGSYEQYF. CDR3 bases: TGCAGTGCTAGGAAGGAACTAGCGGGCTCCTTCGGGTCCTACGAGCAGTACTTC. The V and J genes are TRBV20-1 and TRBJ2-7; 9 bases match TRBD2. The J segment lost 1 base and the V segment lost 3 bases, leaving 16 bases of the junction unmatched. From germline, CDR1 is DFQATT and CDR2 SNEGSKA (reference sequence). This CDR3 is built from 18 residues.

This clonotype appeared many times. The gene calls are TRBV5-1 and TRBJ2-7, with 8 bases matching TRBD2. This CDR3 spans 13 amino acids. Looked up from germline, CDR1 is SGHRS and CDR2 is YFSETQ. The V segment lost 5 bases and the J segment 5 bases; nucleotides outside the gene matches: 6. CDR3 sequence: CASSAGGSHEQYF. The CDR3, as DNA: TGCGCCAGCAGTGCGGGAGGTTCCCACGAGCAGTACTTC.

This clonotype was seen ten or more times. The chain carries TRBV3-1 and TRBJ1-2; TRBD1 aligns across 7 bases. The CDR3 spans 13 residues. The trim removed 4 bases at V and 4 bases at J, leaving 3 bases unmatched. Per the germline V gene, CDR1 is LGHDT and CDR2 is YNNKEL (reference sequence). The CDR3 DNA reads TGTGCCAGCAGCCTTAGGGGGCTCTATGGCTACACCTTC. Its translation is CASSLRGLYGYTF.

This clonotype has ten or more counts. V and J are TRBV20-1 and TRBJ1-1; 8 positions match TRBD1. Per the germline V gene, CDR1 is DFQATT and CDR2 is SNEGSKA (reference sequence). This CDR3 contains 12 residues. The ends lost 5 bases at V and 11 bases at J; junction bases unmatched: 10. The CDR3 sequence: CSAPPGQDVAFF. In DNA, the CDR3 is TGCAGTGCTCCCCCGGGACAGGATGTGGCTTTCTTT.

The J gene is TRBJ1-2, the V gene TRBV2; possible D gene TRBD1, 5 bases. The V gene's germline CDR1 is SNHLY and CDR2 FYNNEI. This CDR3 region has 14 residues. The ends were cut back, 6 bases at V and 0 bases at J, with 11 bases in the middle. CDR3 loop: CASRAGFSNYGYTF. As DNA, the CDR3 is TGTGCCAGCAGGGCAGGGTTCTCTAACTATGGCTACACCTTC.

This clonotype appeared many times. The chain combines TRBV3-1 with TRBJ2-1; no reliable D call. Trimming took off 1 base at V and 8 bases at J, with 12 bases between the two ends. The germline V gene encodes CDR1 LGHDT and CDR2 YNNKEL (reference sequence). The CDR3 contains 14 residues. The CDR3 sequence is CASSQGLVGYEQFF. The CDR3 DNA reads as TGTGCCAGCAGCCAAGGTTTGGTGGGGTATGAGCAGTTCTTC.

The chain couples TRBV6-1 to TRBJ1-4, with a possible D match to TRBD1 (5 bases). The CDR3 is made up of 12 amino acids. Germline V gene lookup returns CDR1 MNHNS and CDR2 SASEGT. The V end was cut by 5 bases, the J end by 7 bases, with 8 bases between. The CDR3 region is CASSPGPEKLFF. CDR3 nucleotides: TGTGCCAGCAGTCCGGGACCTGAAAAACTGTTTTTT.

This clonotype was seen at least ten times. The chain is built from TRBV4-2 and TRBJ2-7, with 11 bases lining up with TRBD2. The CDR3 loop spans 16 amino acids. J lost 0 bases, V lost 1 base, and 2 bases had no gene match. Germline lookup yields CDR1 LGHNA and CDR2 YNFKEQ. Here the CDR3 reads CASSQVGTSGSYEQYF. CDR3 coding DNA: TGTGCCAGCAGCCAAGTCGGGACTAGCGGCTCCTACGAGCAGTACTTC.

This clonotype was counted many times. The chain joins TRBV29-1 to TRBJ1-2; 7 bases match TRBD1. There are 15 residues in the CDR3. J was trimmed by 1 base and V by 6 bases; bases with no gene match: 11. Germline V CDR1 and CDR2: SQVTM, ANQGSEA. In DNA form, the CDR3 reads TGCAGCGTCCACGATTCGGGGACAGTTAACTATGGCTACACCTTC. Protein sequence: CSVHDSGTVNYGYTF.

As regards this clonotype: This may be a read error, as it is one base from a much larger clone. The V and J genes are TRBV18 and TRBJ2-3, with D hard to call. There are 13 residues in the CDR3. V dropped 0 bases and J dropped 8 bases, with 9 bases sitting between them. Germline V lookup: CDR1 KGHSH, CDR2 LQKENI. This CDR3 is CASSPPSDFTQYF. The CDR3 DNA reads TGTGCCAGCTCACCACCATCGGATTTTACGCAGTATTTT.

Concerning this clonotype: Just one base apart from a much larger clone, this may be a read error. V gene TRBV20-1 combines with J gene TRBJ2-3, with no clear D. The length of the CDR3 is 12 residues. CDR1 is DFQATT, CDR2 SNEGSKA, per germline (reference sequence). V lost 4 bases and J 0 bases, leaving 5 bases between the germline ends. The CDR3 is CSAMDSTDTQYF. For the CDR3, the DNA is TGCAGTGCTATGGACAGCACAGATACGCAGTATTTT.

With regard to this clonotype: Because the CDR3 is missing its conserved closing phenylalanine or tryptophan, this is likely a read error. The chain couples TRBV7-2 to TRBJ2-1; 9 positions agree with TRBD1. Germline V CDR1 and CDR2: SGHTA, FQGNSA. V shed 5 bases, J shed 7 bases, and the junction held 9 bases outside the gene matches. The CDR3 extends over 15 amino acids. The CDR3 protein is CASSGYRGQSNEQFV. For the CDR3, the DNA is TGTGCCAGCAGCGGATACAGGGGGCAGAGTAATGAGCAGTTCGTC.

This clonotype came up many times. The chain is built from TRBV11-2 and TRBJ1-1; no definite D call. V dropped 1 base and J dropped 10 bases, with 10 bases sitting between them. The CDR3 is made up of 12 amino acids. Per the germline V gene, CDR1 is SGHAT and CDR2 is FQNNGV. The CDR3: CASSLGGVIAFF. Here the CDR3 DNA reads TGTGCCAGCAGCTTAGGTGGGGTGATAGCTTTCTTT.